These 3 T cell receptor beta chains originate from one sample sequenced in a study of control samples from healthy donors and cancer patients. Using immunoSEQ multiplex PCR, the repertoire was profiled, and TCRdb retains in-frame clones only, with some absent. The repertoire holds 60,000 or so clones, with about 96% as singletons. The source material was blood. The origin of the receptors is a woman aged 18-30 years in good health.

The chain employs TRBV6-1 and TRBJ2-3; TRBD2 agrees at 8 bases. This CDR3 region has 15 residues. CDR1 and CDR2 from the germline V gene are MNHNS and SASEGT. The junction had 4 bases not matched to a gene; V was cut back by 3 bases and J by 2 bases. CDR3 loop: CASSEAAGATDTQYF. CDR3 sequence (DNA): TGTGCCAGCAGTGAGGCAGCGGGGGCCACAGATACGCAGTATTTT.

V usage is TRBV7-2 and J usage is TRBJ1-1, with D perhaps TRBD1 (5 bases). This CDR3 has 16 residues. From germline, CDR1 is SGHTA and CDR2 FQGNSA. V was trimmed by 5 bases and J by 11 bases, leaving 27 bases between them. The CDR3 spells CASSLMGLEIGVEAFF. CDR3 DNA sequence: TGTGCCAGCAGCCTGATGGGCTTGGAAATAGGGGTGGAGGCTTTCTTT. Filled out from reference TRBV7-2 and TRBJ1-1, the complete variable domain reads GAGVSQSPSNKVTEKGKDVELRCDPISGHTALYWYRQSLGQGLEFLIYFQGNSAPDKSGLPSDRFSAERTGGSVSTLTIQRTQQEDSAVYLCASSLMGLEIGVEAFFGQGTRLTVV.

V usage is TRBV19 and J usage is TRBJ2-2; TRBD2 matches 10 bases. Germline lookup yields CDR1 LNHDA and CDR2 SQIVND (reference sequence). J lost 5 bases, V lost 6 bases, and 9 bases had no gene match. This CDR3 contains 16 residues. The CDR3 DNA reads TGTGCCAGTAGAGAGAAGCGGGGGGGATGGACCGGGGAGCTGTTTTTT. Protein sequence: CASREKRGGWTGELFF.